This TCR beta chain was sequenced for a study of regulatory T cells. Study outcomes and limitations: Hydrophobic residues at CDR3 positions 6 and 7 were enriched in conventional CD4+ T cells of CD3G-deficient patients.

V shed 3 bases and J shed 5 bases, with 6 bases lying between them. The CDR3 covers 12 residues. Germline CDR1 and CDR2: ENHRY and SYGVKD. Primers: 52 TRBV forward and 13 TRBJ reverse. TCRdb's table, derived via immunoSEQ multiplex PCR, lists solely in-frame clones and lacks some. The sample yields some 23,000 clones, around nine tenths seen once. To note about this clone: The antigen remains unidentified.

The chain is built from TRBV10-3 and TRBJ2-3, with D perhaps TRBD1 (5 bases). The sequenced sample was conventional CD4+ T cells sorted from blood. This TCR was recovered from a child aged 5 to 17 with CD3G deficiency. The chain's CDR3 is CAISERGDTQYF. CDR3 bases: TGTGCCATCAGTGAAAGGGGAGATACGCAGTATTTT.